The 11 T cell receptor beta chains given below trace back to one sample, sequenced in a study of Graves' ophthalmopathy and Graves' hyperthyroidism. As the template, RNA transcripts were used to amplify TCR beta CDR3 regions. The authors performed first-round RT-PCR with HTBI primers and then a second-round multiplex PCR. One entry per CDR3 protein results from TCRdb running MiXCR on the multiplex PCR reads. Of a few hundred thousand distinct CDR3 sequences in the sample, approximately 18% were seen once. The sequenced sample consisted of peripheral blood. These TCRs come from an adult woman with stable Graves' hyperthyroidism.

This clonotype was counted ten times or more. The rearrangement links TRBV12-3 or TRBV12-4 to TRBJ2-7, with TRBD2 matching over 7 bases. Germline trimming cut 5 bases from V and 2 bases from J; bases unmatched to any gene: 9. This CDR3 region has 15 residues. CDR3 amino acids: CASSPTSETPYEQYF. DNA of the CDR3: TGTGCCAGCAGTCCCACTAGCGAGACTCCCTACGAGCAGTACTTC.

This clonotype was detected ten times or more. The V call is TRBV5-4, the J call TRBJ2-7; TRBD2 is a possible D gene (6 bases). V lost 4 bases and J 1 base, leaving 18 bases between the germline ends. CDR1 and CDR2 from the germline V gene are SGHNT and YYREEE (reference sequence). The CDR3 has 16 residues. Here the CDR3 reads CASSPSAGSGSYEQYF. For the CDR3, the DNA is TGTGCCAGCAGCCCGTCGGCTGGTAGCGGATCCTACGAGCAGTACTTC. Based on the CDR3 plus reference TRBV5-4 and TRBJ2-7, the full variable domain is ETGVTQSPTHLIKTRGQQVTLRCSSQSGHNTVSWYQQALGQGPQFIFQYYREEENGRGNFPPRFSGLQFPNYSSELNVNALELDDSALYLCASSPSAGSGSYEQYFGPGTRLTVT.

This clonotype was detected many times. This rearrangement joins TRBV12-3 or TRBV12-4 to TRBJ1-2, with D hard to call. CDR3 size: 14 residues. Trimming took 3 bases from V and 6 from J, leaving 14 bases between them. The CDR3 bases are TGTGCCAGCAGTTTTCGGCGGCAAGTTGATGGCTACACCTTC. It codes for CASSFRRQVDGYTF.

This chain uses TRBV12-3 or TRBV12-4 with TRBJ2-2; 7 nucleotides agree with TRBD2. V shed 4 bases and J 0 bases; nucleotides not matched to a gene: 8. This CDR3 comprises 17 residues. Here the CDR3 DNA reads TGTGCCAGCAGTTCACCCGGGACTATAACGAACACCGGGGAGCTGTTTTTT. This codes for CASSSPGTITNTGELFF.

The rearrangement links TRBV11-2 to TRBJ2-7; possibly TRBD1 for D (5 bases). The CDR3 is 14 amino acids. V dropped 4 bases and J dropped 2 bases, with 12 bases sitting between them. Germline V gives CDR1 SGHAT, CDR2 FQNNGV. The CDR3 bases are TGTGCCAGCAGCTCGACGACAGCTACCTACGAGCAGTACTTC. Its protein product is CASSSTTATYEQYF.

This clonotype turned up a few times. This chain joins TRBV7-8 and TRBJ2-2, with 11 bases aligning to TRBD1. After removal of 7 bases from V and 3 bases from J, the junction contained 10 bases not matched to a gene. The CDR3 has 17 amino acids. Germline V CDR1 and CDR2: SGHVS, FQNEAQ. The CDR3 sequence is CASTPRLDRGHTGELFF. CDR3 in DNA: TGTGCCAGCACCCCCAGATTGGACAGGGGGCACACCGGGGAGCTGTTTTTT.

This clonotype has at least ten counts. V usage is TRBV19 and J usage is TRBJ2-4; 8 bases map to TRBD1. Germline assignment: CDR1 LNHDA and CDR2 SQIVND (reference sequence). CDR3 size: 14 residues. Unmatched junction bases numbered 5, after V lost 4 bases and J lost 6 bases. In DNA, the CDR3 is TGTGCCAGTAGTACGACAGGGGAACCAAACATTCAGTACTTC. Translating gives CASSTTGEPNIQYF.

This clonotype was counted many times. The chain is built from TRBV10-3 and TRBJ1-1, with 9 bases lining up with TRBD1. CDR3 length equals 15 residues. The V and J ends lost 6 bases and 1 base, in that order; junction bases with no gene match: 6. Germline CDR1 ENHRY, CDR2 SYGVKD. CDR3 sequence: CAIRIQGAWNTEAFF. The CDR3 DNA follows: TGTGCCATCAGGATACAGGGGGCCTGGAACACTGAAGCTTTCTTT.

This chain connects TRBV4-3 to TRBJ2-3; TRBD2 matches at 7 bases. With 1 base clipped from V and 3 bases from J, the junction kept 10 bases outside the gene matches. The V gene's germline CDR1 is LGHNA and CDR2 YSLEER. The CDR3 has 17 residues. The CDR3 here is CASSQVGGSLPTDTQYF. The CDR3 region has the DNA TGCGCCAGCAGCCAAGTGGGCGGGAGCTTACCGACAGATACGCAGTATTTT.

With respect to this clonotype: Since the CDR3 does not end with the conserved phenylalanine or tryptophan, this likely comes from a read error. The gene calls are TRBV28 and TRBJ1-1; 9 nucleotides match TRBD1. Germline lookup yields CDR1 MDHEN and CDR2 SYDVKM. The CDR3 extends over 15 amino acids. The V gene end was trimmed by 3 bases and the J gene end by 4 bases; junction bases not matched to a gene: 6. The CDR3 loop reads CASSFDYRGLTEAFV. The CDR3, as DNA: TGTGCCAGCAGTTTCGATTACAGGGGGCTCACTGAAGCTTTCGTT.

Points on this clonotype: A much larger clone is a single base away; this may be a read error. J is TRBJ1-6 and V is TRBV20-1; D unclear. CDR1 and CDR2 (germline): DFQATT, SNEGSKA (reference sequence). The CDR3 length is 15 residues. In DNA, the CDR3 is TGCAGTGCTAGAGTTGTAAGCTCCTATAATTCACACCTCCACTTT. Its translation is CSARVVSSYNSHLHF.